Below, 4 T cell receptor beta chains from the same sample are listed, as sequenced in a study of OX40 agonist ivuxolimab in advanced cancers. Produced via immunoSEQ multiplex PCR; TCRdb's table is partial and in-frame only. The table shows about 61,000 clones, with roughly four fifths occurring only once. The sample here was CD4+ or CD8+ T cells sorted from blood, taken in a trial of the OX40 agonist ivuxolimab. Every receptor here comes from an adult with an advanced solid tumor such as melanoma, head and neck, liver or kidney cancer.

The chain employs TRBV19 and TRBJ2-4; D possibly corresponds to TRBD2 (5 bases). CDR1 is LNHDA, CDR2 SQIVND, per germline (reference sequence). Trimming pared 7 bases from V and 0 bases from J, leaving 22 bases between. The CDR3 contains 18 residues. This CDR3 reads CASNPAAASDIAKNIQYF. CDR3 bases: TGTGCCAGTAACCCGGCAGCGGCATCCGACATAGCCAAAAACATTCAGTACTTC. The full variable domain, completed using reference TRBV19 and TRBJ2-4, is DGGITQSPKYLFRKEGQNVTLSCEQNLNHDAMYWYRQDPGQGLRLIYYSQIVNDFQKGDIAEGYSVSREKKESFPLTVTSAQKNPTAFYLCASNPAAASDIAKNIQYFGAGTRLSVL.

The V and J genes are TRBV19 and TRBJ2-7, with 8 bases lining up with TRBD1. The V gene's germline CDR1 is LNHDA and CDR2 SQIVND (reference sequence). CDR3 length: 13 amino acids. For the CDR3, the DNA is TGTCTAGAACCGGGACAGGAGGAGTACGAGCAGTACTTC. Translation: CLEPGQEEYEQYF.

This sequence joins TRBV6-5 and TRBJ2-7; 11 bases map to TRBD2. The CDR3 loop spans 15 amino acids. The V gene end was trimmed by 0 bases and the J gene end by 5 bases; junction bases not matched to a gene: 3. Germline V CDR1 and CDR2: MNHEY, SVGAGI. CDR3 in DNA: TGTGCCAGCAGTTACTCGAGTAGCGGGGGGGACGAGCAGTACTTC. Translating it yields CASSYSSSGGDEQYF.

The CDR3 region is CASSYSHPGQSYEQYF. The DNA of the CDR3 is TGTGCCAGCAGTTATTCCCATCCGGGACAGAGCTACGAGCAGTACTTC. The chain combines TRBV6-6 with TRBJ2-7; TRBD1 matches 7 bases. This CDR3 spans 16 amino acids. Germline V gene data show CDR1 as MNHNY and CDR2 as SVGAGI (reference sequence). The V and J ends lost 3 bases and 3 bases, in that order; junction bases with no gene match: 11.